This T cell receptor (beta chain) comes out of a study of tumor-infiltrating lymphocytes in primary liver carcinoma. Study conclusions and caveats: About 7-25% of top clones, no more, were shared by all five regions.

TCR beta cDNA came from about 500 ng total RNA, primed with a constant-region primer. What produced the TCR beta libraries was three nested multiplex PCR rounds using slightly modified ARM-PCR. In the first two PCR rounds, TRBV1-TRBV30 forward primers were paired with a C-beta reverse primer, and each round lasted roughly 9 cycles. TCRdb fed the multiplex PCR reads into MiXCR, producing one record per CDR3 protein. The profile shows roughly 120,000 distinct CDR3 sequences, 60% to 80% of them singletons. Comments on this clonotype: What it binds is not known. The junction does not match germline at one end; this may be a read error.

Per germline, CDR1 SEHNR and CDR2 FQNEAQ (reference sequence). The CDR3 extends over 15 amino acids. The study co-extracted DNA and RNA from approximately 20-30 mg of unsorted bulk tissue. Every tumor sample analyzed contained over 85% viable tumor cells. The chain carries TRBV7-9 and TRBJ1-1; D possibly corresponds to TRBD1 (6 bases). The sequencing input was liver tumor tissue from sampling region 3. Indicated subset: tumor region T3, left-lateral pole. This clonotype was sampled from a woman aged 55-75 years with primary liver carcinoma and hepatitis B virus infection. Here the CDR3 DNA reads TGTCCCAGCAGCCCCCCGACAGGCTCTAACACTGAAGCCTTCTTT. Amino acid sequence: CPSSPPTGSNTEAFF.